Sequencing of this TCR beta chain was carried out in a study of blood T cells in healthy people across ages. PCR was performed a second time for about 6 to 11 cycles using a sample-barcoded 5' primer and a J-beta primer mix. The authors tagged each cDNA molecule using a template-switch adaptor with 12 random nucleotides. TCRdb ran MiXCR on the 5' RACE reads and lists one entry per CDR3 protein. The sample comprises over 600,000 distinct CDR3 sequences, over 40% of which are singletons, and around 30% rests with the top ten. To note about this clonotype: The antigen is unknown.

Study results and caveats: TCR beta diversity correlated strongly with naive T cell percentage.

This sequence was found in a man older than 75 in good health. Material: blood.

The CDR3 loop reads CASSSRDRGHTEAFF. CDR3 in DNA: TGTGCCAGCAGTTCCCGGGACAGGGGGCACACTGAAGCTTTCTTT. This chain joins TRBV6-5 and TRBJ1-1, with TRBD1 matching 12 bases. V trimming: 4 bases; J trimming: 3 bases; junction bases outside the gene matches: 3. Germline V gene data show CDR1 as MNHEY and CDR2 as SVGAGI. This CDR3 has 15 amino acids.